The clone carrying this T cell receptor beta chain came up once. The sample is drawn from a study of blood T cell repertoires in COVID-19. Study-wide context: Spain, Italy and the United States supplied samples that represented acute and convalescent COVID-19. PBMCs, B-cell-depleted T cells, or T cells were the source of the cDNA or gDNA that made up the material.

Authors' analysis steps: Amplification with reference gene primers provided the estimates of nucleated cell counts. Libraries were prepared by immunoSEQ multiplex PCR; TCRdb keeps only in-frame clonotypes and omits some of them. The V and J calls and clone size come from that table; D and trimming were worked out from the DNA. This table has around 320,000 clones, approximately 85% appearing once. The CDR3 loop spans 16 amino acids. The germline V gene has CDR1 SNHLY and CDR2 FYNNEI. The ends lost 7 bases at V and 7 bases at J; junction bases unmatched: 12. The sequence derives from a human donor in a cohort sampled during active COVID-19. The sample consisted of peripheral blood. V is TRBV2 and J is TRBJ2-1, with TRBD2 matching over 11 bases. CDR3 loop: CASTTMLAGGVNEQFF. The CDR3 DNA is TGTGCCAGCACTACAATGCTAGCGGGGGGAGTGAATGAGCAGTTCTTC.